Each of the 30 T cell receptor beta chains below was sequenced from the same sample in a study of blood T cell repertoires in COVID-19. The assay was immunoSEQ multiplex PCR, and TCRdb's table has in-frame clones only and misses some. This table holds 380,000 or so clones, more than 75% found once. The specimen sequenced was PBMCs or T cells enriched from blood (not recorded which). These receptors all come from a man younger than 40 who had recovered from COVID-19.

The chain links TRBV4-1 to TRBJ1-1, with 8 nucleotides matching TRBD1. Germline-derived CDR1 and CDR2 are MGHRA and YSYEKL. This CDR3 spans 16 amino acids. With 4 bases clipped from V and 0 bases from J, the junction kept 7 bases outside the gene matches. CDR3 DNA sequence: TGCGCCAGCAGCCCGGTGACAGGGGATATGAACACTGAAGCTTTCTTT. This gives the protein CASSPVTGDMNTEAFF.

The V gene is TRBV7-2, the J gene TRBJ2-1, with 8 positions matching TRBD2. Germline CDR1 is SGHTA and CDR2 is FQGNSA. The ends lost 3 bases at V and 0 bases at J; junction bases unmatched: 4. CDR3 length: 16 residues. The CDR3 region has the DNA TGTGCCAGCAGCTTTAGCGGGGCTAGCTCCTACAATGAGCAGTTCTTC. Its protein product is CASSFSGASSYNEQFF.

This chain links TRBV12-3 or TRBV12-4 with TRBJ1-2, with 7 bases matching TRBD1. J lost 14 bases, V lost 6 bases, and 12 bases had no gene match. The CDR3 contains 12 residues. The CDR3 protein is CASSRRDSPITF. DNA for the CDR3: TGTGCCAGCAGCCGTCGGGACAGTCCCATTACCTTC.

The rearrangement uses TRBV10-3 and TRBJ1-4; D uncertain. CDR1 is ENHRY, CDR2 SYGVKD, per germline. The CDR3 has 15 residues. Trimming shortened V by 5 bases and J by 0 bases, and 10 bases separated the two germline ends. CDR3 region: CAISRERSTNEKLFF. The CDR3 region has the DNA TGTGCCATCAGTCGGGAGAGATCAACTAATGAAAAACTGTTTTTT.

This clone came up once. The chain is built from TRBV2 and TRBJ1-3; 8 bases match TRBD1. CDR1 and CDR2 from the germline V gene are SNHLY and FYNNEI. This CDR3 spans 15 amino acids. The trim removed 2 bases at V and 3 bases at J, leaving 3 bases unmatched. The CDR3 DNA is TGTGCCAGCAGTGAAACAGGGGGTGGTGGAAACACCATATATTTT. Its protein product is CASSETGGGGNTIYF.

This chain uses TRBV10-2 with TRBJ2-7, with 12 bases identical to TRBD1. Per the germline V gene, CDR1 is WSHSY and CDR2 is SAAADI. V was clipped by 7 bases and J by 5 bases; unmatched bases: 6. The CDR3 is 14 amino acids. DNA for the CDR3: TGCGCCAGCAAAAGTGGGACAGGGGGCAACGAGCAGTACTTC. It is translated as CASKSGTGGNEQYF.

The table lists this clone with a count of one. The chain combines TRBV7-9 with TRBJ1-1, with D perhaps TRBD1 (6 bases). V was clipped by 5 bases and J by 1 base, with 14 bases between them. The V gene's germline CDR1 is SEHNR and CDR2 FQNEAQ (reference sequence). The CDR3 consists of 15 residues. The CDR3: CASSLYRDRNTEAFF. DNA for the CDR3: TGTGCCAGCAGCCTTTACAGGGATAGGAACACTGAAGCTTTCTTT.

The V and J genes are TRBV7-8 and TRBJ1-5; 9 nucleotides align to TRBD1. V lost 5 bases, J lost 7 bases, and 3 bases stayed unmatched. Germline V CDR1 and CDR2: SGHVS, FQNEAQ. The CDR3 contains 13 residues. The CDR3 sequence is CASSQGQGQPQHF. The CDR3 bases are TGTGCCAGCAGCCAGGGACAGGGCCAGCCCCAGCATTTT.

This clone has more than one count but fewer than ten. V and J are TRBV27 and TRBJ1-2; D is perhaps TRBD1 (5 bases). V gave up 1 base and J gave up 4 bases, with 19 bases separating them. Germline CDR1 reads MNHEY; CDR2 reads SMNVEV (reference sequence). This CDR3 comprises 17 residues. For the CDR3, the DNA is TGTGCCAGCAGTTTATGGGGGGTGACACAGAAGCCCTATGGCTACACCTTC. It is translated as CASSLWGVTQKPYGYTF.

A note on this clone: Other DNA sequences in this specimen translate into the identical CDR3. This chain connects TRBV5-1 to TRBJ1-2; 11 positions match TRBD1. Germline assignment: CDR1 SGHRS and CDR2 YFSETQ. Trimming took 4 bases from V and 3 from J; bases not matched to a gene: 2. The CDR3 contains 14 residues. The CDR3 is CASSLGQGDYGYTF. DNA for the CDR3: TGCGCCAGCAGCCTGGGACAGGGGGACTATGGCTACACCTTC. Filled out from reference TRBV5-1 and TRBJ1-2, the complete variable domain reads KAGVTQTPRYLIKTRGQQVTLSCSPISGHRSVSWYQQTPGQGLQFLFEYFSETQRNKGNFPGRFSGRQFSNSRSEMNVSTLELGDSALYLCASSLGQGDYGYTFGSGTRLTVV.

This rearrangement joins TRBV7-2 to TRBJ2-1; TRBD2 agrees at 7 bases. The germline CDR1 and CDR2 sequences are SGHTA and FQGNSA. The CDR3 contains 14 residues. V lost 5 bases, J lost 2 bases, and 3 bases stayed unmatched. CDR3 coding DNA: TGTGCCAGCAGCCTAGGGAGGGCCTACAATGAGCAGTTCTTC. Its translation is CASSLGRAYNEQFF. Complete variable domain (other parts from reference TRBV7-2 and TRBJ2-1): GAGVSQSPSNKVTEKGKDVELRCDPISGHTALYWYRQSLGQGLEFLIYFQGNSAPDKSGLPSDRFSAERTGGSVSTLTIQRTQQEDSAVYLCASSLGRAYNEQFFGPGTRLTVL.

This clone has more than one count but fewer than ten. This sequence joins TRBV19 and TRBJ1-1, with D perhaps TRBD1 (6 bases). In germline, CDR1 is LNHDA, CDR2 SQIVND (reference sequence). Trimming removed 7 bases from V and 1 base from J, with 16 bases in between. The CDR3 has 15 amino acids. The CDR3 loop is CASNPPPGENTEAFF. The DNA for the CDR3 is TGTGCCAGTAACCCCCCCCCAGGGGAGAACACTGAAGCTTTCTTT.

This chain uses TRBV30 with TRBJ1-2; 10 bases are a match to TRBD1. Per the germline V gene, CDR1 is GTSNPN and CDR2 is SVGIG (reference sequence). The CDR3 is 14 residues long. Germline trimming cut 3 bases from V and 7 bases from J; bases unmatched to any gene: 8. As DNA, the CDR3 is TGTGCCTGGAGAACCGGGACAGGGGATTTTGGCTACACCTTC. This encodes CAWRTGTGDFGYTF.

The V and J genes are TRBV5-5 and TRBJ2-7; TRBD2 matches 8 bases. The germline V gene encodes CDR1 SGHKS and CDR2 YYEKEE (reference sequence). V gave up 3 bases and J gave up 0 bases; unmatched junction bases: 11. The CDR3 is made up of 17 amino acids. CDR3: CASSSRPLAGPSYEQYF. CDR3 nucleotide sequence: TGTGCCAGCAGCTCAAGACCATTAGCGGGGCCCTCCTACGAGCAGTACTTC.

The CDR3 DNA follows: TGTGCCAGCAGCGCAGGGACAGCAACTGGAAACACCATATATTTT. This gives the protein CASSAGTATGNTIYF. This rearrangement joins TRBV9 to TRBJ1-3; 7 nucleotides align to TRBD1. After removal of 3 bases from V and 2 bases from J, the junction contained 5 bases not matched to a gene. Germline V CDR1 and CDR2: SGDLS, YYNGEE. The CDR3 runs to 15 residues.

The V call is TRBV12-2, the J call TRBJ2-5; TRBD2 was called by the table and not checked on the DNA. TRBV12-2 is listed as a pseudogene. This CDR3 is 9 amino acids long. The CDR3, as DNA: TGTGCAGCTAGGGAGACCCAGTACTTC. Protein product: CAARETQYF.

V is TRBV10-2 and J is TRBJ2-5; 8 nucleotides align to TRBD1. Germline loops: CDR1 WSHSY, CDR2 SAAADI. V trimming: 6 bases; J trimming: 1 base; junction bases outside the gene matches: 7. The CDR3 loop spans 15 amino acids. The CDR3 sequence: CASRQGALTQETQYF. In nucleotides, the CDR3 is TGCGCCAGCAGGCAGGGGGCGTTGACCCAAGAGACCCAGTACTTC.

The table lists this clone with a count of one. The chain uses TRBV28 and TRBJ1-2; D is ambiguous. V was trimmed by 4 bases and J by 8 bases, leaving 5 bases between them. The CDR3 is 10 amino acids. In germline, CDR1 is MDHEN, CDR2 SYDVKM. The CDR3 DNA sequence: TGTGCCAGCAGTTCTCAGGGCTACACCTTC. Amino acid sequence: CASSSQGYTF.

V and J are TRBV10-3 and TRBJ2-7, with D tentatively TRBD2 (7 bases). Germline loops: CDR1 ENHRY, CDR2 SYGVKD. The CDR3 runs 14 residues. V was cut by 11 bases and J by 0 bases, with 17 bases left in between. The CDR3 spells CASKGGTSSYEQYF. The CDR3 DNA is TGTGCCTCAAAGGGGGGGACGAGCTCCTACGAGCAGTACTTC.

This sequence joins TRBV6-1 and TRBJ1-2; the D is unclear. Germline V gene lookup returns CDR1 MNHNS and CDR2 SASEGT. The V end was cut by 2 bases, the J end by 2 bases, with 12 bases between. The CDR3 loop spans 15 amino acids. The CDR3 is CASSETTHSNYGYTF. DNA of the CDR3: TGTGCCAGCAGTGAAACAACCCACAGCAACTATGGCTACACCTTC.

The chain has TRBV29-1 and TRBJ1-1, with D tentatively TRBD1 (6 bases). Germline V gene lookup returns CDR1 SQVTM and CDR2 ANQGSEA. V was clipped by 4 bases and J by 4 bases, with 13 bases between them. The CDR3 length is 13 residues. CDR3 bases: TGCAGCGTTGCGACACAGGGTAGCACTGAAGCTTTCTTT. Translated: CSVATQGSTEAFF. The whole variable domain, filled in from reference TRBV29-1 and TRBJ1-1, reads SAVISQKPSRDICQRGTSLTIQCQVDSQVTMMFWYRQQPGQSLTLIATANQGSEATYESGFVIDKFPISRPNLTFSTLTVSNMSPEDSSIYLCSVATQGSTEAFFGQGTRLTVV.

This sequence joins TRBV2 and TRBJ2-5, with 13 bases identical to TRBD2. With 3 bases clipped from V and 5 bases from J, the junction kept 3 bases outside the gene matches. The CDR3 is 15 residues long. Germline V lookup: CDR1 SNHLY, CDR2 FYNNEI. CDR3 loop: CASSDTSGGVETQYF. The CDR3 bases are TGTGCCAGCAGTGATACTAGCGGGGGGGTCGAGACCCAGTACTTC.

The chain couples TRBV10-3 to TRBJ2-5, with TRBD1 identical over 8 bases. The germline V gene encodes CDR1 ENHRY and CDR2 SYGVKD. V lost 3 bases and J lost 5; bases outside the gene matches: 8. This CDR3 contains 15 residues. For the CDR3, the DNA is TGTGCCATCAGTGATCAGGGGGCTAGATCGGAGACCCAGTACTTC. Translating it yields CAISDQGARSETQYF.

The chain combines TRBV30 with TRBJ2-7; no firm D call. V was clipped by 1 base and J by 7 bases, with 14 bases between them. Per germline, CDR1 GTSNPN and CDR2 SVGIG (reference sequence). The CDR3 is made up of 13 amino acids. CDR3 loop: CAWSALRRGEQYF. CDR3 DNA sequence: TGTGCCTGGAGTGCACTAAGGCGTGGGGAGCAGTACTTC.

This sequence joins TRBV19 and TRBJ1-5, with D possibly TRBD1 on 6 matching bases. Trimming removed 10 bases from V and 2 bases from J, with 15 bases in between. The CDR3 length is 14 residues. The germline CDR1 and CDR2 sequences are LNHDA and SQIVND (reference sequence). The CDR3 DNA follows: TGTGCCATCTCAGGCAGGGGCGGCAATCAGCCCCAGCATTTT. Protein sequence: CAISGRGGNQPQHF.

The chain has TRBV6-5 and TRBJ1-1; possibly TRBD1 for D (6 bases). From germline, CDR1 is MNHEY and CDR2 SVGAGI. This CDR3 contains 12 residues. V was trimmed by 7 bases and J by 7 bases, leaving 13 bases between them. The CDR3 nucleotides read TGTGCCAGCATCAAGGGGACAAGTGAAGCTTTCTTT. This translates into CASIKGTSEAFF.

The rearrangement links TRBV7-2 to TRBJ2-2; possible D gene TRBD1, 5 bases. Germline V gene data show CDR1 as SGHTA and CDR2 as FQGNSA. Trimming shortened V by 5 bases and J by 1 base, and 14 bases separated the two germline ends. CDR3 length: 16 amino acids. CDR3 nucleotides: TGTGCCAGCAGCCGGAGAAGGGGCTTGAACACCGGGGAGCTGTTTTTT. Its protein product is CASSRRRGLNTGELFF.

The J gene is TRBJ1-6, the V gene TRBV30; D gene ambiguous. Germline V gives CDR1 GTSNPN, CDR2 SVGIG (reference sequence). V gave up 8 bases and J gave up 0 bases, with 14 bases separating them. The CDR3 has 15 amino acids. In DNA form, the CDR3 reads TGTGCCCAAACGGTGGGCAGCTCCTATAATTCACCCCTCCACTTT. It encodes CAQTVGSSYNSPLHF.

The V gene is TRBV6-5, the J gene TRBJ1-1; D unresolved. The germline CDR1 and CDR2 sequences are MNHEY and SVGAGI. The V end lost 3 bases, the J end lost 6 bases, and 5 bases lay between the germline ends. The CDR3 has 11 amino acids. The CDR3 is CASSYIAEAFF. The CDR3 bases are TGTGCCAGCAGTTATATAGCTGAAGCTTTCTTT.

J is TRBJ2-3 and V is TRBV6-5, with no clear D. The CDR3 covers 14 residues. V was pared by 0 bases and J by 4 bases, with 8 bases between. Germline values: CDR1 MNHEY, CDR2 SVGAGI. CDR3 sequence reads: CASSYSRESDTQYF. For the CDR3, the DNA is TGTGCCAGCAGTTACTCGAGAGAGTCAGATACGCAGTATTTT.